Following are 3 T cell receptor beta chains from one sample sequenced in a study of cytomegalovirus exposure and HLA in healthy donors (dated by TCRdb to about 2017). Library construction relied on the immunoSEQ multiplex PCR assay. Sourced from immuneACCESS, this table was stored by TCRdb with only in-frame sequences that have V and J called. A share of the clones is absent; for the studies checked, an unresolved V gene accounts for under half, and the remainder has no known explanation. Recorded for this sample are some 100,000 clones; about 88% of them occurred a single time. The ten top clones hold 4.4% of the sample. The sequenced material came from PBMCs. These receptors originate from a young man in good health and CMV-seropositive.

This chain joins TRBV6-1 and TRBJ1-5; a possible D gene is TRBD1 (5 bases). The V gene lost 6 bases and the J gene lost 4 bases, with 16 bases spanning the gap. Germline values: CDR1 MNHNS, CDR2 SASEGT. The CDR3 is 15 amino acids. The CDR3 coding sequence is TGTGCCAGCAGAGACTACGATGGGGGGAATCAGCCCCAGCATTTT. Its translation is CASRDYDGGNQPQHF.

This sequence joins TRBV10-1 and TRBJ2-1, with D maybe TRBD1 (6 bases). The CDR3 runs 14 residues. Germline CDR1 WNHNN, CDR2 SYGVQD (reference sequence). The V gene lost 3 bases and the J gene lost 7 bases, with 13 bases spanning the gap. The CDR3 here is CASSDQGRWNEQFF. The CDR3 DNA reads TGCGCCAGCAGTGATCAGGGGCGGTGGAATGAGCAGTTCTTC.

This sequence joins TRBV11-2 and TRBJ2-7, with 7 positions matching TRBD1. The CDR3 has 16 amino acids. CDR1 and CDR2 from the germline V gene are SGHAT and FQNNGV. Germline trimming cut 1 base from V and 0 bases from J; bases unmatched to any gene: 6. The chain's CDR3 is CASSLGGGRSSYEQYF. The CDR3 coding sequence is TGTGCCAGCAGCTTAGGAGGGGGCAGGAGCTCCTACGAGCAGTACTTC.